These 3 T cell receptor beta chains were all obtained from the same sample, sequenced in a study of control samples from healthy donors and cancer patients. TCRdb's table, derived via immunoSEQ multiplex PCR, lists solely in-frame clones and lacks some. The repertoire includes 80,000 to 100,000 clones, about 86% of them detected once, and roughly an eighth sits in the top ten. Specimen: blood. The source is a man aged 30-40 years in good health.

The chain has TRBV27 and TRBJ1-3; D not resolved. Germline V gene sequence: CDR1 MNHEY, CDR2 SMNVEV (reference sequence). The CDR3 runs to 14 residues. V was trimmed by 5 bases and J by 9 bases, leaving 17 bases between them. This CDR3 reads CASSLHLGGGTIYF. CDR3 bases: TGTGCCAGCAGTCTCCACCTAGGCGGTGGCACCATATATTTT.

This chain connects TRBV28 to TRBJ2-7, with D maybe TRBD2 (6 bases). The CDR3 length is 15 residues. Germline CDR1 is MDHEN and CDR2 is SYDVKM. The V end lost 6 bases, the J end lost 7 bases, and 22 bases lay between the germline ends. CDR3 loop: CASSPRRSGVREQYF. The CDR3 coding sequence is TGTGCCAGCAGCCCTCGGCGTAGCGGCGTTCGGGAGCAGTACTTC.

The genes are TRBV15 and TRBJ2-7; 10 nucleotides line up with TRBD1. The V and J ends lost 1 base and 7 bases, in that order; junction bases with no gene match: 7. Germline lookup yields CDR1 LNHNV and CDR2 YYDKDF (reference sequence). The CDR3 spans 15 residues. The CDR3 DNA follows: TGTGCCACCAGCAGAGGGGGGACAGGGGTCCGGGAGCAGTACTTC. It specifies CATSRGGTGVREQYF.